The T cell receptor (beta chain) described here comes from a study of CD8+ T cells in alopecia areata. General study points: For lesional scalp, especially alopecia totalis/universalis, clonality was higher than in normal scalp.

Looked up from germline, CDR1 is NNHNN and CDR2 is SYGAGS (reference sequence). There are 16 residues in the CDR3. Trimming stripped 0 bases from V and 2 bases from J, with 13 bases between. On this clone itself: Its antigen is not known. Genes and germline are mouse. The read gets to within 4 residues of the CDR3 end, and the germline J gene fills in the rest.

Cells pooled from cutaneous lymph nodes were sorted on CD4, CD8alpha, NKG2D, NKG2ACE and other markers. The authors extracted RNA and reverse transcribed it into cDNA as the sequencing template. The assay was immunoSEQ multiplex PCR, and TCRdb's table has in-frame clones only and misses some. The sample presents about 270,000 clones, none singletons. The rearrangement links TRBV13-2 to TRBJ2-5; perhaps TRBD1 as D (7 bases). The TCR comes from a C3H/HeJ mouse with alopecia areata. This mouse strain has H2-k as its MHC haplotype. Sequenced sample: CD4+ T cells sorted from a lymph node. The CDR3 is CASGDAEGAPQDTQYF. The DNA read from the CDR3 is TGTGCCAGCGGTGATGCAGAGGGGGCGCCCCAAGAC.